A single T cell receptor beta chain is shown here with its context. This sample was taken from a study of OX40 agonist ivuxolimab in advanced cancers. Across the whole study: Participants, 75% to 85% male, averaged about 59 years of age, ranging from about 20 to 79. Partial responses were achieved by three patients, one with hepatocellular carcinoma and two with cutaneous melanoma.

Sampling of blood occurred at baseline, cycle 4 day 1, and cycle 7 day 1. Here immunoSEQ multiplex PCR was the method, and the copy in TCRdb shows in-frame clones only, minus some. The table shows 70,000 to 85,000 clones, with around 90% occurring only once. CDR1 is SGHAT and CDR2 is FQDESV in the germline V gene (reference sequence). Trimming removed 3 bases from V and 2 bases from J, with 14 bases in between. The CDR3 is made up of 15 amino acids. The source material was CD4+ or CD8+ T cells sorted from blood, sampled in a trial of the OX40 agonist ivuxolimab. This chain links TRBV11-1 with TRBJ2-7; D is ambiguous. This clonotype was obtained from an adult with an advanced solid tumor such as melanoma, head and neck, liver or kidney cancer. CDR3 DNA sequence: TGTGCCAGCAGCTTCGGGCAGGTTATAACCTACGAGCAGTACTTC. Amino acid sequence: CASSFGQVITYEQYF.